Described below is a single T cell receptor beta chain sequence and its context. This specimen belongs to a study of blood T cells in healthy people across ages. Primed by a sample-barcoded 5' primer and a J-beta primer mix, a second PCR proceeded for roughly 6 to 12 cycles. One entry per CDR3 protein, called by TCRdb with MiXCR from the 5' RACE reads. Of fewer than 900,000 distinct CDR3 sequences detected, over 45% appear once; the ten largest clones hold about 32%. Source material: blood. The sequence was collected from a woman aged 55-69 years in good health.

CDR3 DNA: TGTGCCAGTAGTATAGGGACCTTCTCCGAGCAGTACTTC. Its translation: CASSIGTFSEQYF. The V gene is TRBV19, the J gene TRBJ2-5; D is uncertain. Gene TRBJ2-7 matches the end of the DNA better, so the J call may be wrong. CDR1 LNHDA and CDR2 SQIVND come from the germline V gene (reference sequence). The CDR3 totals 13 residues.